This T cell receptor beta chain was recovered during a study of regulatory T cells in long-lasting Graves disease. Study-wide results and caveats: Compared with new cases, persistent Graves' patients showed reduced TCR diversity.

The CDR3 is 15 residues long. Germline loops: CDR1 MDHEN, CDR2 SYDVKM. V was cut by 0 bases and J by 2 bases, with 8 bases left in between. The time point is: persistent/refractory GD, antithyroid drugs over 5 years with positive TRAb. Following extraction of RNA from PBMCs, that RNA was used to make the TCR library. Graves' disease diagnosis relied on American Thyroid Association guidelines. Arm-PCR of CDR3 regions and iRepertoire HTBI primers were the basis on which TCR beta libraries were built. TCRdb independently ran MiXCR on the multiplex PCR reads; one entry per CDR3 protein. The sample lists around 450,000 distinct CDR3 sequences, under 25% occurring once. As for this clonotype: Antigen: not known.

The sample here was peripheral blood mononuclear cells (PBMCs), taken when the disease was refractory, from a patient treated with antithyroid drugs. The chain joins TRBV28 to TRBJ1-3, with no clear D. This TCR was recovered from a female donor with Graves disease. The CDR3 sequence: CASSLWRGAGNTIYF. CDR3 DNA: TGTGCCAGCAGTTTATGGCGGGGAGCTGGAAACACCATATATTTT. Looking up the rest from reference TRBV28 and TRBJ1-3 gives the full variable domain: DVKVTQSSRYLVKRTGEKVFLECVQDMDHENMFWYRQDPGLGLRLIYFSYDVKMKEKGDIPEGYSVSREKKERFSLILESASTNQTSMYLCASSLWRGAGNTIYFGEGSWLTVV.